This is a list of T cell receptor beta chains from one sample in a study of T cell changes during pregnancy in multiple sclerosis. The protocol was immunoSEQ multiplex PCR, while the TCRdb copy is restricted to in-frame clones and leaves out a portion. Of fewer than 60,000 clones in the sample, 94% are singletons; the top ten hold around 0.31%. The specimen was CD4+ T cells from peripheral blood mononuclear cells, collected in the third trimester of pregnancy. The receptors originated from a female donor with multiple sclerosis, enrolled in a pregnancy study. Each CDR3 is given with its conserved first and last residue. Fields, in order: V gene, clone size, J gene, D gene, CDR3 DNA, CDR3 protein. A D gene is named only where the DNA matches it firmly. A clone size is listed for some rows: how often the clone was seen (once, few, many), or a class if it is expanded.

>TRBV9|NA|TRBJ2-1|NA
TGTGCCAGCAGCGCCACATTCTTTGGTGAGCAGTTCTTC
CASSATFFGEQFF
>TRBV5-6|NA|TRBJ2-7|NA
TGTGCCAGCAGCTCTCCAGACAGGTACGAGCAGTACTTC
CASSSPDRYEQYF
>TRBV25-1|NA|TRBJ1-1|NA
TGTGCCAGCAGTGAGGGGGGTCGGGTAACGAACACTGAAGCTTTCTTT
CASSEGGRVTNTEAFF
>TRBV6-1|NA|TRBJ1-4|NA
TGTGCCAGCAGTGAACCGGGACTCATGAGTAATGAAAAACTGTTTTTT
CASSEPGLMSNEKLFF
>TRBV7-9|NA|TRBJ2-5|TRBD2
TGTGCCAGCAGCTCAGGGCTGGCTAGCGGGGGGGCCTTAGAGACCCAGTACTTC
CASSSGLASGGALETQYF
>TRBV5-6|NA|TRBJ2-5|TRBD2
TGTGCCAGCAGCCCACGACTAGCGGGAGTAGGGGAGACCCAGTACTTC
CASSPRLAGVGETQYF
>TRBV7-2|NA|TRBJ2-3|NA
TGTGCCAGCAGCTTAGGGGACTGGTCAGATACGCAGTATTTT
CASSLGDWSDTQYF
>TRBV12-5|NA|TRBJ1-6|NA
TGTGCTAGTGGTTTTTTACAGGGCTCACCCCTCCACTTT
CASGFLQGSPLHF
>TRBV28|NA|TRBJ1-5|NA
TGTGCCAGCACCACTGGACGGACTGGAGTTAATCAGCCCCAGCATTTT
CASTTGRTGVNQPQHF
>TRBV18|NA|TRBJ2-7|TRBD2
TGTGCCAGCTCACCCCCGGGACTAGCTTACGAGCAGTACTTC
CASSPPGLAYEQYF
>TRBV2|NA|TRBJ2-3|TRBD1
TGTGCCAGCAGTGAACCGCGTGCCGGGACAGGGGTTACAGATACGCAGTATTTT
CASSEPRAGTGVTDTQYF
>TRBV18|NA|TRBJ2-5|NA
TGTGCCAGCTCACTCCGCGTTGGGGCAGAGACCCAGTACTTC
CASSLRVGAETQYF
>TRBV29-1|NA|TRBJ2-7|NA
TGCAGCGTTCGAGTGGTAACATTCCTTGGGGGGGAGCAGTACTTC
CSVRVVTFLGGEQYF
>TRBV11-2|NA|TRBJ1-2|NA
TGTGCCAGCAGCTTAGGGCTTGGCTACACCTTC
CASSLGLGYTF
>TRBV27|NA|TRBJ1-2|TRBD1
TGTGCCAGCAGTTTACATACGCCTCAGGGGGCGACCCACTATGGCTACACCTTC
CASSLHTPQGATHYGYTF
>TRBV5-1|NA|TRBJ2-3|TRBD2
TGCGCCAGCAGCTCAGGACTAGCGGGGGGCCACGAGAGCACAGATACGCAGTATTTT
CASSSGLAGGHESTDTQYF
>TRBV5-1|NA|TRBJ2-7|TRBD1
TGCGCCAGCAGTTCCGGGACAGGGGTCTACGAGCAGTACTTC
CASSSGTGVYEQYF
>TRBV13|NA|TRBJ1-6|NA
TGTGCCAGCAGCTTTGTCCAAGTCGGTTCACCCCTCCACTTT
CASSFVQVGSPLHF
>TRBV9|NA|TRBJ2-7|TRBD2
TGTGCCAGCAGCGAAGGACTAGCGGAAACCTACGAGCAGTACTTC
CASSEGLAETYEQYF
>TRBV6-1|NA|TRBJ1-2|TRBD1
TGTGCCAGCAGTGACTTACCAAGGGACAGGCGTTATTCTAGGACCTTC
CASSDLPRDRRYSRTF
>TRBV19|NA|TRBJ2-7|NA
TGTGCCAGTAGCCGACAGATTTCCTACGAGCAGTACTTC
CASSRQISYEQYF
>TRBV7-3|NA|TRBJ2-6|NA
TGTGCCAGCAGCTCGGGGAAAACTTTCTCTGGGGCCAACGTCCTGACTTTC
CASSSGKTFSGANVLTF
>TRBV11-2|NA|TRBJ2-7|NA
TGTGCCAGCAGCTTAGTTGGTTTGGGGAGCTCCTACGAGCAGTACTTC
CASSLVGLGSSYEQYF
>TRBV4-3|NA|TRBJ2-5|TRBD2
TGCGCCAGCAGCCAAATAGCGGGGGGGATAGGAGAGACCCAGTACTTC
CASSQIAGGIGETQYF
>TRBV18|NA|TRBJ2-7|NA
TGTGCCAGCTCACCAACGGTTGCGAGCGACTACGAGCAGTACTTC
CASSPTVASDYEQYF
>TRBV7-3|NA|TRBJ1-5|NA
TGTGCCAGCAGCTTAAGGGGGGGGAAAAATCAGCCCCAGCATTTT
CASSLRGGKNQPQHF
>TRBV5-4|NA|TRBJ2-7|TRBD1
TGTGCCAGCAGCTTGTTTGACAGGGTCGTGAACGAGCAGTACTTC
CASSLFDRVVNEQYF
>TRBV30|NA|TRBJ1-6|TRBD1
TGTGCCTGCCGCCTGGGACAGGGGGGGATCCCCCTCCACTTT
CACRLGQGGIPLHF
>TRBV19|NA|TRBJ2-2|TRBD2
TGTGCCAGTAGCATCCAGCTACTAGCGCTTCCCGGGGAGCTGTTTTTT
CASSIQLLALPGELFF
>TRBV10-3|NA|TRBJ2-5|TRBD2
TGTGCCATCAGTGATGTAGCGGGAGGGGGGGAGACCCAGTACTTC
CAISDVAGGGETQYF
>TRBV5-6|NA|TRBJ1-2|TRBD1
TGTGCCAGTAGCTTGGGACAGGGGGGCTATGGCTACACCTTC
CASSLGQGGYGYTF
>TRBV7-2|NA|TRBJ1-1|TRBD1
TGTGCCAGCAACAAAAAGGTGGCAGGGGGGACTGAAGCTTTCTTT
CASNKKVAGGTEAFF
>TRBV27|NA|TRBJ2-3|NA
TGTGCCAGCAGTTTAACGGGACATCCTAGTCATATGGATACGCAGTATTTT
CASSLTGHPSHMDTQYF
>TRBV19|NA|TRBJ2-4|NA
TGTGCCAGTAGTATAGGGCAGGGTAGGGACATTCAGTACTTC
CASSIGQGRDIQYF
>TRBV7-2|NA|TRBJ1-1|NA
TGTGCCAGCAGCCCGTCAGGGGTTAAGGCTGAAGCTTTCTTT
CASSPSGVKAEAFF
>TRBV5-1|once|TRBJ2-2|TRBD2
TGCGCCAGCAGCTTCGGGGGGTCGAACACCGGGGAGCTGTTTTTT
CASSFGGSNTGELFF
>TRBV5-6|NA|TRBJ2-3|TRBD2
TGTGCCAGCAGCTTTGGGACTAGCGGGAGGTCGGGAACGCAGTATTTT
CASSFGTSGRSGTQYF
>TRBV7-8|NA|TRBJ2-2|TRBD1
TGTGCCAGCGACACGTTCGGGACAGGTTTAAACACCGGGGAGCTGTTTTTT
CASDTFGTGLNTGELFF
>TRBV27|NA|TRBJ2-7|TRBD1
TGTGCCAGCAGTTCAAGACAGGGGGCCTACGAGCAGTACTTC
CASSSRQGAYEQYF
>TRBV7-2|NA|TRBJ2-1|TRBD1
TGTGCCAGCAGCAAAAACACAGGGGTTGAGCAGTTCTTC
CASSKNTGVEQFF